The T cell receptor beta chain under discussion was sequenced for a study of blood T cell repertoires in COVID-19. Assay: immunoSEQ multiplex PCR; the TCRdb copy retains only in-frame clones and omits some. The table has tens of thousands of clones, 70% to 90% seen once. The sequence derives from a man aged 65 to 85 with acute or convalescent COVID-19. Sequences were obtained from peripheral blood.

The CDR3 coding sequence is TGTGCCAGCAGCCTCCCGACGGCCCGGGGTGAAAAACTGTTTTTT. This sequence encodes CASSLPTARGEKLFF. The genes are TRBV3-1 (or the pseudogene TRBV3-2) and TRBJ1-4; D remains unclear. The CDR3 totals 15 residues. The germline V and J ends were trimmed by 4 bases and 7 bases, with 16 bases remaining between them. Germline CDR1 reads LGHDT; CDR2 reads YNNKEL (reference sequence).